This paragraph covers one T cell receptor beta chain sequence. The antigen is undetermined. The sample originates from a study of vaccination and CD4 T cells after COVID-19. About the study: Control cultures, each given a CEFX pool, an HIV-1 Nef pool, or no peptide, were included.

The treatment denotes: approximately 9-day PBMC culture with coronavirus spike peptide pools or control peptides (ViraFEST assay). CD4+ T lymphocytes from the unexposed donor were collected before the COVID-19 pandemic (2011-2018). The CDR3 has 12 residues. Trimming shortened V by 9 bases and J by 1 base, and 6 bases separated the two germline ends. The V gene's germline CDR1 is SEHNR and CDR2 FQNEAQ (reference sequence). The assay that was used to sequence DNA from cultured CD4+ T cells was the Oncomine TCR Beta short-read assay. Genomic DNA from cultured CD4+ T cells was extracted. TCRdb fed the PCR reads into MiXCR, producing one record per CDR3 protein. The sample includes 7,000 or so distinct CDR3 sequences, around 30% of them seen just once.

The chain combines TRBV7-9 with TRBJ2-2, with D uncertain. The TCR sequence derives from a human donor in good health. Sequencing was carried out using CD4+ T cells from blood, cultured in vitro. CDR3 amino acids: CARRRNTGELFF. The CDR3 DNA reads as TGTGCCAGGAGGAGGAACACCGGGGAGCTGTTTTTT.